In this sample, the clone carrying this T cell receptor beta chain turned up once. The data are from a study of blood T cell repertoires in COVID-19. Study details: The samples span acute and convalescent COVID-19 from the United States, Italy and Spain.

Profiled with immunoSEQ multiplex PCR; TCRdb holds only in-frame clones, not every one. The sample contains approximately 60,000 clones, around 86% of which appear only once. The sequencing sample was made of peripheral blood. The source of this sequence is a woman older than 75 with acute or convalescent COVID-19.

The CDR3 reads CASSQVGGRGYGYTF. In nucleotides, the CDR3 is TGCGCCAGCAGCCAAGTAGGAGGCCGTGGGTATGGCTACACCTTC. This rearrangement joins TRBV4-3 to TRBJ1-2; D is undetermined. The CDR3 runs 15 residues. The V gene lost 1 base and the J gene lost 5 bases, with 14 bases spanning the gap. Germline loops: CDR1 LGHNA, CDR2 YSLEER.